The table lists the clone carrying this TCR beta chain with many counts. J lost 2 bases, V lost 4 bases, and 7 bases had no gene match. This CDR3 spans 16 amino acids. Germline V CDR1 and CDR2: SGHVS, FNYEAQ. This sample was included in a study of T-cell reconstitution after alpha-beta-depleted transplantation in children. The library targeted TCRbeta and was prepared with unique molecular identifiers. One entry per CDR3 protein, called by TCRdb with MiXCR from the PCR reads. This table holds 200,000 to 300,000 distinct CDR3 sequences, 7.5% to 9.5% found once. This chain links TRBV7-6 with TRBJ2-3, with TRBD1 matching 9 bases. The clonotype was recovered from a male patient under 18 who had a stem cell transplant for acute lymphoblastic leukemia, so the T cells may come from the graft donor. Sequencing used PBMCs, mostly from graft donor cells, obtained 180 days after TCRalphabeta/CD19-depleted stem cell transplant. CDR3 bases: TGTGCCAGCAGCTGGGGCGGACAGGGGCTCACAGATACGCAGTATTTT. This gives the protein CASSWGGQGLTDTQYF.